This is a list of T cell receptor beta chains from one sample in a study of shared clonotypes between healthy human individuals. Method: immunoSEQ multiplex PCR; TCRdb's copy keeps in-frame clones and lacks some. The profile covers over 850,000 clones, with approximately 80% appearing a single time and more than 0.55% taken by the ten largest. Sequences were obtained from memory CD4+ T cells from PBMCs. Every receptor here comes from a man between 18 and 29 years old in good health. Some clones in this sample may be carry-over from other donors' samples. Each CDR3 is given without its conserved first and last residue. Each record gives: CDR3 protein, V gene, D gene, J gene. The D gene is left open where the match is weak.

CDR3: ASSLIPRDTQY
V: TRBV7-7
D: .
J: TRBJ2-3

CDR3: ASSQEVTSGSNEQF
V: TRBV4-1
D: TRBD2
J: TRBJ2-1

CDR3: SVQGINEKLF
V: TRBV29-1
D: TRBD1
J: TRBJ1-4

CDR3: ASSVQGGISYEQY
V: TRBV25-1
D: TRBD1
J: TRBJ2-7

CDR3: ASSVQGSSGNTIY
V: TRBV9
D: .
J: TRBJ1-3

CDR3: ASSGIGGPREQF
V: TRBV7-9
D: .
J: TRBJ2-1

CDR3: ASSQEDGLAGWTGELF
V: TRBV4-3
D: TRBD2
J: TRBJ2-2

CDR3: ASSSYRGRETQY
V: TRBV27
D: TRBD1
J: TRBJ2-5

CDR3: ASSERGAYSNQPQH
V: TRBV6-1
D: .
J: TRBJ1-5

CDR3: AFRGRSYNEQF
V: TRBV30
D: TRBD1
J: TRBJ2-1

CDR3: AWSLSYTQY
V: TRBV30
D: .
J: TRBJ2-3

CDR3: AIRQGSNEQF
V: TRBV10-3
D: .
J: TRBJ2-1

CDR3: ASMTGAGHEKLF
V: TRBV19
D: TRBD1
J: TRBJ1-4

CDR3: ASSPRRAQGETQY
V: TRBV18
D: .
J: TRBJ2-5

CDR3: ASRRTTTNTGELF
V: TRBV7-2
D: .
J: TRBJ2-2

CDR3: ASSLMSNQPQH
V: TRBV7-2
D: .
J: TRBJ1-5

CDR3: ASSPGGAGYT
V: TRBV9
D: .
J: TRBJ1-2

CDR3: ASSLRAQLSNQPQH
V: TRBV27
D: .
J: TRBJ1-5

CDR3: ASSASPAGAYNEQF
V: TRBV9
D: TRBD2
J: TRBJ2-1

CDR3: ASSLLWGRIQY
V: TRBV28
D: .
J: TRBJ2-4

CDR3: ASSPRTLYEQY
V: TRBV7-2
D: .
J: TRBJ2-7

CDR3: ASSEGVRSQETQY
V: TRBV11-2
D: .
J: TRBJ2-5

CDR3: ASSQDQYGSNTGELF
V: TRBV4-3
D: .
J: TRBJ2-2

CDR3: ASNVVSGNTIY
V: TRBV6-1
D: .
J: TRBJ1-3

CDR3: ASSPPGKGAGGELF
V: TRBV18
D: .
J: TRBJ2-2

CDR3: ASSWKEGSSYNEQF
V: TRBV5-1
D: .
J: TRBJ2-1

CDR3: ASSSDSSYEQY
V: TRBV5-6
D: .
J: TRBJ2-7

CDR3: ASSQDYSYTEAF
V: TRBV14
D: .
J: TRBJ1-1

CDR3: ASSLLDRGNQPQH
V: TRBV18
D: TRBD1
J: TRBJ1-5

CDR3: ASSLVTEEAF
V: TRBV11-1
D: .
J: TRBJ1-1

CDR3: ASSGGSKETQY
V: TRBV6-6
D: .
J: TRBJ2-5

CDR3: ASSPGGVLGSDTQY
V: TRBV28
D: .
J: TRBJ2-3

CDR3: ASSPGPLVYNEQF
V: TRBV18
D: .
J: TRBJ2-1

CDR3: ASSYLSGTSYEQY
V: TRBV6-5
D: .
J: TRBJ2-7

CDR3: AWSPGVAKNIQY
V: TRBV30
D: .
J: TRBJ2-4

CDR3: ASSPGQTFTGELF
V: TRBV18
D: TRBD1
J: TRBJ2-2

CDR3: ASTPSWPFFGGYT
V: TRBV19
D: .
J: TRBJ1-2

CDR3: ASSVTSASSYNEQF
V: TRBV9
D: TRBD2
J: TRBJ2-1

CDR3: SVEGGETQY
V: TRBV29-1
D: TRBD2
J: TRBJ2-5

CDR3: ACQRANSEKLF
V: TRBV27
D: .
J: TRBJ1-4

CDR3: ASSLVPGVQETQY
V: TRBV5-1
D: .
J: TRBJ2-5

CDR3: ASSLGPVRHYGYT
V: TRBV7-9
D: .
J: TRBJ1-2

CDR3: ASSLTGGETQY
V: TRBV19
D: TRBD2
J: TRBJ2-5

CDR3: AGSLIAGELF
V: TRBV7-3
D: .
J: TRBJ2-2

CDR3: ASSYHGQGAYEQY
V: TRBV6-5
D: TRBD1
J: TRBJ2-7

CDR3: AISDLGLTSGKSQY
V: TRBV10-3
D: TRBD2
J: TRBJ2-3

CDR3: ASSPTGGKNIQY
V: TRBV19
D: TRBD1
J: TRBJ2-4

CDR3: ASSQGTGGASDTQY
V: TRBV4-3
D: TRBD1
J: TRBJ2-3

CDR3: ASSAGGTASYEQY
V: TRBV5-1
D: .
J: TRBJ2-7

CDR3: ASTLMLAGDEQF
V: TRBV11-2
D: TRBD2
J: TRBJ2-1